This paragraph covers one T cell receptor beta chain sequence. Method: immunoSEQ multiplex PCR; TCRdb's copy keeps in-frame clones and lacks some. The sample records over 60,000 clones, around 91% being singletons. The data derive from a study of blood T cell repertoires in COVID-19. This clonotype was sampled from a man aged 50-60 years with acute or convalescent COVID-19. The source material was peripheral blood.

The CDR3 reads CASSPTSGSWETQYF. In nucleotides, the CDR3 is TGTGCCAGTAGTCCGACTAGCGGGAGTTGGGAGACCCAGTACTTC. This chain connects TRBV19 to TRBJ2-5, with 12 bases that match TRBD2. V lost 5 bases and J lost 5; bases outside the gene matches: 6. The CDR3 extends over 15 amino acids. The germline V gene has CDR1 LNHDA and CDR2 SQIVND (reference sequence).